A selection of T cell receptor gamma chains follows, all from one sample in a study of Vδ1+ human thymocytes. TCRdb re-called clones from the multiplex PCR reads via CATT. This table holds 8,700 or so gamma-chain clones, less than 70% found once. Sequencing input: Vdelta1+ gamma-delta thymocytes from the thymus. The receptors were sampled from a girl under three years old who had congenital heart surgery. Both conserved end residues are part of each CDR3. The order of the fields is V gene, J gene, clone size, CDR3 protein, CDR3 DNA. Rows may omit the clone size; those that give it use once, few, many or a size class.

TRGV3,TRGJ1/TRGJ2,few,CATWDRHKKLF,TGTGCCACCTGGGACAGACATAAGAAACTCTTT
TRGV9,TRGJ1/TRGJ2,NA,CALWEVPSLFRGEECPPKTASELF,TGTGCCTTGTGGGAGGTCCCTTCCTTATTTCGTGGGGAAGAATGCCCTCCGAAAACTGCATCGGAACTCTTT
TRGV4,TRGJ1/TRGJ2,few,CATWDGPENYYKKLF,TGTGCCACCTGGGATGGCCCCGAGAATTATTATAAGAAACTCTTT
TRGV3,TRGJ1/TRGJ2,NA,CATWDRRWYKKLF,TGTGCCACCTGGGACAGGAGGTGGTATAAGAAACTCTTT
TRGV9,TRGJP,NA,CALWEGSGPVTELGKKIKVF,TGTGCCTTGTGGGAGGGCTCAGGCCCTGTGACAGAGTTGGGCAAAAAAATCAAGGTATTT
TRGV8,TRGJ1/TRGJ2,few,CATWDRPGYKKLF,TGTGCCACCTGGGATAGGCCAGGGTATAAGAAACTCTTT
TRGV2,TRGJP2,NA,CATWDGDWIKTF,TGTGCCACCTGGGACGGGGATTGGATCAAGACGTTT
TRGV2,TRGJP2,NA,CATWDGPRDSSDWIKTF,TGTGCCACCTGGGACGGGCCTCGGGACAGTAGTGATTGGATCAAGACGTTT
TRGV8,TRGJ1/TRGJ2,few,CATWALDYKKLF,TGTGCCACCTGGGCTTTAGATTATAAGAAACTCTTT
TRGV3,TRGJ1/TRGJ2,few,CATWDRLNYYKKLF,TGTGCCACCTGGGACAGGCTGAATTATTATAAGAAACTCTTT
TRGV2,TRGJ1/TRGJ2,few,CATGLEKLF,TGTGCCACCGGATTAGAGAAACTCTTT
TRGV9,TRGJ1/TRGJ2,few,CALWETYYRKLF,TGTGCCTTGTGGGAGACTTATTATAGGAAACTCTTT
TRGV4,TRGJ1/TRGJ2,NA,CATWTPYYYKKLF,TGTGCCACCTGGACCCCCTATTATTATAAGAAACTCTTT
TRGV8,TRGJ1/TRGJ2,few,CATWDSHYKKLF,TGTGCCACCTGGGATAGTCACTATAAGAAACTCTTT
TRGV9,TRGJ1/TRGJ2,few,CALYNKKLF,TGTGCCTTGTATAATAAGAAACTCTTT
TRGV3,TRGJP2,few,CATWDRGYSSDWIKTF,TGTGCCACCTGGGACCGAGGATATAGTAGTGATTGGATCAAGACGTTT
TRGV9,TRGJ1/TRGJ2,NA,CALWEVDYKKLF,TGTGCCTTGTGGGAGGTCGATTATAAGAAACTCTTT
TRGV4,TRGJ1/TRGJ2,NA,CATWDGPGYKKLF,TGTGCCACCTGGGATGGGCCGGGTTATAAGAAACTCTTT
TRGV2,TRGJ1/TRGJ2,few,CATWDGTNYYKKLF,TGTGCCACCTGGGACGGTACGAATTATTATAAGAAACTCTTT
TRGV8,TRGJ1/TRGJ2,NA,CATWRTYYKKLF,TGTGCCACCTGGAGAACTTATTATAAGAAACTCTTT
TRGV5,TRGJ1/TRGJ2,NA,CATWDRRSLWYNKLF,TGTGCCACCTGGGACAGGCGGTCTCTTTGGTATAACAAACTCTTT
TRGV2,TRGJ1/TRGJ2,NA,CATWDGQDYKKLF,TGTGCCACCTGGGACGGGCAGGATTATAAGAAACTCTTT
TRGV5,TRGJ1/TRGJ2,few,CATWDRIYYKKLF,TGTGCCACCTGGGACAGGATTTATTATAAGAAACTCTTT
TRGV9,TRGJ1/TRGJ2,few,CALWEVRLF,TGTGCCTTGTGGGAGGTGAGGCTCTTT
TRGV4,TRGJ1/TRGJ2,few,CATWDGREKLF,TGTGCCACCTGGGATGGGCGGGAGAAACTCTTT
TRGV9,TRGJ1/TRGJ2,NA,CALWEVPICKKLF,TGTGCCTTGTGGGAGGTGCCCATTTGTAAGAAACTCTTT
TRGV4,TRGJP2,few,CATWDRSSDWIKTF,TGTGCCACCTGGGATCGTAGTAGTGATTGGATCAAGACGTTT
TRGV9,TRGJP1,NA,CALWEAPSTGWFKIF,TGTGCCTTGTGGGAGGCCCCATCCACTGGTTGGTTCAAGATATTT
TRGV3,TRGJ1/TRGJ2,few,CATWDRLVKLF,TGTGCCACCTGGGACAGGCTAGTTAAACTCTTT
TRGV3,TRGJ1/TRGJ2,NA,CATWDCRHAKNLF,TGTGCCACCTGGGACTGCCGACATGCTAAGAACCTCTTT
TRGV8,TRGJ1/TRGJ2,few,CATWDGRGKLF,TGTGCCACCTGGGACGGGCGAGGGAAACTCTTT
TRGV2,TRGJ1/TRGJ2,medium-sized,CATWDGRYKKLF,TGTGCCACCTGGGACGGGCGTTATAAGAAACTCTTT
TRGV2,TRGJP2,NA,CATWITFYSSDWIKTF,TGTGCCACCTGGATCACCTTCTATAGTAGTGATTGGATCAAGACGTTT
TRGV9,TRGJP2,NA,CALWEVQGVQGSDWIKTF,TGTGCCTTGTGGGAGGTGCAGGGGGTACAGGGTAGTGATTGGATCAAGACGTTT
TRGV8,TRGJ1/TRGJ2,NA,CATWDQFRKLF,TGTGCCACCTGGGATCAGTTTAGGAAACTTTTT
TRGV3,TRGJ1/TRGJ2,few,CATWDRPYKKLF,TGTGCCACCTGGGACAGGCCATATAAGAAACTCTTT
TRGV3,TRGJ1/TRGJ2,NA,CATWDRHYYKKLF,TGTGCCACCTGGGACAGGCATTATTATAAGAAACTCTTT
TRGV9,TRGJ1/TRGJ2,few,CALWEARRKLF,TGTGCCTTGTGGGAGGCCCGTAGGAAACTCTTT
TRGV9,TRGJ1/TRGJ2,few,CALWETYYKNLF,TGTGCCTTGTGGGAGACCTATTATAAGAATCTCTTT
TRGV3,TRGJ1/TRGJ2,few,CATWAPNYYKKLF,TGTGCCACCTGGGCCCCGAATTATTATAAGAAACTCTTT
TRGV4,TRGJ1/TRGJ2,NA,CATWDENYKKLF,TGTGCCACCTGGGATGAGAATTATAAGAAACTCTTT
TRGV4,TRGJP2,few,CATWDWIKTF,TGTGCCACCTGGGATTGGATCAAGACGTTT
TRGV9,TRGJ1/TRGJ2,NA,CALWDTRVYYKKLF,TGTGCCTTGTGGGATACTCGGGTTTATTATAAGAAACTCTTT
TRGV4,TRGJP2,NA,CATWYSSDWIKTF,TGTGCCACCTGGTATAGTAGTGATTGGATCAAGACGTTT
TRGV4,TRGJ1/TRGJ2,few,CATWDGGYKKLF,TGTGCCACCTGGGATGGGGGATATAAGAAACTCTTT
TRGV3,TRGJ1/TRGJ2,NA,CATWDRLYKKLF,TGTGCCACCTGGGACAGGCTTTATAAGAAACTCTTT
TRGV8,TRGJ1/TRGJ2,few,CATWGNYYKKLF,TGTGCCACCTGGGGGAATTATTATAAGAAACTCTTT
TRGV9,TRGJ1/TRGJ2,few,CALWEVKLF,TGTGCCTTGTGGGAAGTCAAACTCTTT
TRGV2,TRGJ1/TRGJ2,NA,CATWVTRDYKKLF,TGTGCCACCTGGGTCACGCGGGATTATAAGAAACTCTTT
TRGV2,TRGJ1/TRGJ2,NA,CATWDGFYYKKLF,TGTGCCACCTGGGACGGATTTTATTATAAGAAACTCTTT
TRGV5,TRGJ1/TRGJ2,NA,CATWESEYKKLF,TGTGCCACCTGGGAATCGGAATATAAGAAACTCTTT
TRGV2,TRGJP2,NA,CATWDYSSDWIKTF,TGTGCCACCTGGGACTATAGTAGTGATTGGATCAAGACGTTT